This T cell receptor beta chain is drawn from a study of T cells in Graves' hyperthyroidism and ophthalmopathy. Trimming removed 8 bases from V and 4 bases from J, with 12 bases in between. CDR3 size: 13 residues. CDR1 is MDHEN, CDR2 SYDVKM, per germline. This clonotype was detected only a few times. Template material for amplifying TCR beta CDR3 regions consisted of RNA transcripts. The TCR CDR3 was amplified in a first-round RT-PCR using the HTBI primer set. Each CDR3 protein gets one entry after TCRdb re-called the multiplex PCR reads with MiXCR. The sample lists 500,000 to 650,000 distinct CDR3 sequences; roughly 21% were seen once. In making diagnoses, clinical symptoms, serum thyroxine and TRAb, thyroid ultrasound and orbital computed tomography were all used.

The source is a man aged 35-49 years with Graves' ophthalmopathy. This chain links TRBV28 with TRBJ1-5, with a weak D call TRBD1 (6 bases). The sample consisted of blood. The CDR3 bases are TGTGCCAGCCGCGGACAGACAAATCAGCCCCAGCATTTT. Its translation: CASRGQTNQPQHF.